What follows are 5 T cell receptor beta chains derived from one specimen sequenced in a study of blood T cell repertoires in COVID-19. Assay used: immunoSEQ multiplex PCR; TCRdb lists only in-frame clones, some missing. The sample lists around 84,000 clones, about 80% seen once, with more than 10% in the top ten. Input material: peripheral blood. The receptor set was obtained from a middle-aged woman with active or convalescent COVID-19.

This chain's CDR3 is CASSQGYRSYNSPLHF. DNA of the CDR3: TGTGCCAGCAGCCAAGGGTACCGGTCCTATAATTCACCCCTCCACTTT. The chain uses TRBV14 and TRBJ1-6, with D unresolved. CDR1 and CDR2 (germline): SGHDN, FVKESK. CDR3 length equals 16 residues. Trimming left V 1 base short and J 1 base short, with 8 bases between.

V gene TRBV19 combines with J gene TRBJ1-4, with TRBD1 matching 8 bases. The junction had 7 bases not matched to a gene; V was cut back by 5 bases and J by 8 bases. CDR1 is LNHDA, CDR2 SQIVND, per germline (reference sequence). The CDR3 has 14 amino acids. The CDR3 loop reads CASSPGGAGEKLFF. CDR3 in DNA: TGTGCCAGTAGTCCAGGGGGCGCGGGGGAAAAACTGTTTTTT.

This chain links TRBV18 with TRBJ1-6; TRBD1 aligns across 10 bases. There are 14 residues in the CDR3. Trimming removed 6 bases from V and 6 bases from J; junction bases left unmatched: 2. CDR1 is KGHSH, CDR2 LQKENI, per germline. For the CDR3, the DNA is TGTGCCAGCTCTCGACAGGGGGCTAATTCACCCCTCCACTTT. It codes for CASSRQGANSPLHF.

This clone came up a few times. This rearrangement joins TRBV24-1 to TRBJ2-2; D gene unclear. Germline V lookup: CDR1 KGHDR, CDR2 SFDVKD. This CDR3 is built from 16 residues. Between the trimmed V and J ends, which lost 4 bases and 2 bases, there was a span of 13 bases. DNA of the CDR3: TGTGCCACCAGTGACCCAGTGAGGCTTAACACCGGGGAGCTGTTTTTT. It is translated as CATSDPVRLNTGELFF.

This sequence joins TRBV28 and TRBJ1-6; no clear D. The V gene's germline CDR1 is MDHEN and CDR2 SYDVKM. The CDR3 covers 14 residues. Trimming stripped 6 bases from V and 2 bases from J, with 8 bases between. DNA of the CDR3: TGTGCCAGCAGACGGGAGACCTATAATTCACCCCTCCACTTT. The encoded protein is CASRRETYNSPLHF.